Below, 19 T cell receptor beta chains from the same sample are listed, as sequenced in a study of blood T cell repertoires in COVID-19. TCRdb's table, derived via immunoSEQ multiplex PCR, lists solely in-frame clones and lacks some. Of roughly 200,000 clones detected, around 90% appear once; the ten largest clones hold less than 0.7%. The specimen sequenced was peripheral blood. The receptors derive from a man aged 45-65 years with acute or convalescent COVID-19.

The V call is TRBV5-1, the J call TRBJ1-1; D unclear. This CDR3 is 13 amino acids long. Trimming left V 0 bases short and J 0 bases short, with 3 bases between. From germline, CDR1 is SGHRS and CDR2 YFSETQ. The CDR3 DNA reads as TGCGCCAGCAGCTTGGATATGAACACTGAAGCTTTCTTT. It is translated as CASSLDMNTEAFF. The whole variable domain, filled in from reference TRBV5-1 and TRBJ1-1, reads KAGVTQTPRYLIKTRGQQVTLSCSPISGHRSVSWYQQTPGQGLQFLFEYFSETQRNKGNFPGRFSGRQFSNSRSEMNVSTLELGDSALYLCASSLDMNTEAFFGQGTRLTVV.

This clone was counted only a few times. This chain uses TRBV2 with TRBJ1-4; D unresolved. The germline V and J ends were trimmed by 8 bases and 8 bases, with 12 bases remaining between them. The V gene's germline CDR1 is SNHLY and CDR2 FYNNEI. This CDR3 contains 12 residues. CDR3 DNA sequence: TGTGCCAGCGGAGGGTCGAGCGAAAAACTGTTTTTT. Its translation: CASGGSSEKLFF.

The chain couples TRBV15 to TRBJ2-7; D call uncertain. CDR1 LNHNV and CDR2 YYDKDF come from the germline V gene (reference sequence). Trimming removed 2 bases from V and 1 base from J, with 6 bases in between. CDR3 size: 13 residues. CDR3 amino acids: CATSRSESYEQYF. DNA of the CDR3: TGTGCCACCAGCAGATCGGAGTCCTACGAGCAGTACTTC.

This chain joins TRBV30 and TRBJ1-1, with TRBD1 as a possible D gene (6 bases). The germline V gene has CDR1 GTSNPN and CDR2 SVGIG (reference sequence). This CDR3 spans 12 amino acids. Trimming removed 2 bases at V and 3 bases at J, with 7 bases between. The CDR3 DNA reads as TGTGCCTGGAGTCAGGGGTACACTGAAGCTTTCTTT. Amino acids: CAWSQGYTEAFF. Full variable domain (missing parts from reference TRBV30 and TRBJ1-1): SQTIHQWPATLVQPVGSPLSLECTVEGTSNPNLYWYRQAAGRGLQLLFYSVGIGQISSEVPQNLSASRPQDRQFILSSKKLLLSDSGFYLCAWSQGYTEAFFGQGTRLTVV.

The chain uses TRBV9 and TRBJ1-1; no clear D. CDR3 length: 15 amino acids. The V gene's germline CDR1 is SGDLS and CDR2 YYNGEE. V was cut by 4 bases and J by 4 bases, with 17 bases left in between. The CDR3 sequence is CASSPLGRELTEAFF. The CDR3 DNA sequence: TGTGCCAGCAGCCCCCTAGGCCGGGAACTCACTGAAGCTTTCTTT.

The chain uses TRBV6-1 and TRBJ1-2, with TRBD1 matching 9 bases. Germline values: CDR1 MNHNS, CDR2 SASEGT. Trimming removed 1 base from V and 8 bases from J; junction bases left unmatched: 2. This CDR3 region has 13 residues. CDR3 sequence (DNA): TGTGCCAGCAGTGAAGACAGGGGGCAAGGCTACACCTTC. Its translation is CASSEDRGQGYTF.

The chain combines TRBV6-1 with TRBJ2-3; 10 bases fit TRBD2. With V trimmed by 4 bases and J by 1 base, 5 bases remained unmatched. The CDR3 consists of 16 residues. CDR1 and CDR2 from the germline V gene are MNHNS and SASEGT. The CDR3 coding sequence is TGTGCCAGCAGTGGGTCTAGCGGGAGAGGCACAGATACGCAGTATTTT. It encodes CASSGSSGRGTDTQYF.

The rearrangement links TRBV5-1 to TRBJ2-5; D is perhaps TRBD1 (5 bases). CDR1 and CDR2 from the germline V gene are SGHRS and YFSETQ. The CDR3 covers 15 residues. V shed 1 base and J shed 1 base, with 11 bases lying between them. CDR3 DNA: TGCGCCAGCAGCTTGAGGCGGCAGGGCCAAGAGACCCAGTACTTC. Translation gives CASSLRRQGQETQYF.

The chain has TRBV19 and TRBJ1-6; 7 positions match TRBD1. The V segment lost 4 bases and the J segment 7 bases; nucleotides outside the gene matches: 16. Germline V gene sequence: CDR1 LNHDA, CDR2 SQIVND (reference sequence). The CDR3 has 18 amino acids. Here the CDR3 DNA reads TGTGCCAGTAGTAAGGGGGCAGGGTTCTTATCCTGGAATTCACCCCTCCACTTT. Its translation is CASSKGAGFLSWNSPLHF.

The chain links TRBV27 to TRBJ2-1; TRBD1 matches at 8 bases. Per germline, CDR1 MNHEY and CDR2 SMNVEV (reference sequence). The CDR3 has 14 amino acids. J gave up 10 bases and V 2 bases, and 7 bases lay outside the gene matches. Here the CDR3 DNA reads TGTGCCAGCAGTTTACAAACGACAGGGGACGAGCAGTTCTTC. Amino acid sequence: CASSLQTTGDEQFF.

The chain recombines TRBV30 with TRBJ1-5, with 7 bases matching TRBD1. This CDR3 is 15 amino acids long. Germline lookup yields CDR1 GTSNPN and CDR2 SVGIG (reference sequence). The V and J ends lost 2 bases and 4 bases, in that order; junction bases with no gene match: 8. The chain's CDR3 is CAWSPPEGANQPQHF. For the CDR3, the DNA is TGTGCCTGGAGTCCGCCGGAGGGGGCTAATCAGCCCCAGCATTTT.

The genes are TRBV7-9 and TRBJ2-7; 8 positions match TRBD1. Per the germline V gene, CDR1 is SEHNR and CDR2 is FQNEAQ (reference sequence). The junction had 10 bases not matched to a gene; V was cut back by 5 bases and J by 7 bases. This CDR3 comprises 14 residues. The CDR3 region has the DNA TGTGCCAGCAGCCCTCGGACAGGGATGGAAGAGCAGTACTTC. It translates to CASSPRTGMEEQYF.

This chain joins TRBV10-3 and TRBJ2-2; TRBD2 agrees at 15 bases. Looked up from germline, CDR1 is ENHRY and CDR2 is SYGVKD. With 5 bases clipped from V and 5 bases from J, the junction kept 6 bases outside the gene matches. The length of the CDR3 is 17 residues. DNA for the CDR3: TGTGCCATCAGTTCTGGACTAGCGGGAGGGCCAACCGGGGAGCTGTTTTTT. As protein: CAISSGLAGGPTGELFF.

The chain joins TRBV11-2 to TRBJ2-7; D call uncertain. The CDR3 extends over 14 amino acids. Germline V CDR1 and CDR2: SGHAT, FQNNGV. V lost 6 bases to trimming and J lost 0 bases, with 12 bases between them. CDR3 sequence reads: CASSGLKSSYEQYF. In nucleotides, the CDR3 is TGTGCCAGCAGTGGGCTAAAGAGCTCCTACGAGCAGTACTTC. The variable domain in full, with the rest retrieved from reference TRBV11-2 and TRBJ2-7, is EAGVAQSPRYKIIEKRQSVAFWCNPISGHATLYWYQQILGQGPKLLIQFQNNGVVDDSQLPKDRFSAERLKGVDSTLKIQPAKLEDSAVYLCASSGLKSSYEQYFGPGTRLTVT.

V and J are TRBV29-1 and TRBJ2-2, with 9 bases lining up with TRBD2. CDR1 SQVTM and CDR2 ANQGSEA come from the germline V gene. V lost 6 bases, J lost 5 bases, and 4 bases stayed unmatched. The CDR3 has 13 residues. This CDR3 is CSVRLADTGELFF. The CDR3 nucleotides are TGCAGCGTCAGACTAGCGGATACCGGGGAGCTGTTTTTT.

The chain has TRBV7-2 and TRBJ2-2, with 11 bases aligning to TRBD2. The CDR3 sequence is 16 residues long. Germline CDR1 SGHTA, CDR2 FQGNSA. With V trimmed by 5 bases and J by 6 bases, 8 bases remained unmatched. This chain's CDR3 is CASSPGLAGGSGELFF. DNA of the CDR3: TGTGCCAGCAGCCCAGGACTAGCGGGCGGGTCCGGGGAGCTGTTTTTT.

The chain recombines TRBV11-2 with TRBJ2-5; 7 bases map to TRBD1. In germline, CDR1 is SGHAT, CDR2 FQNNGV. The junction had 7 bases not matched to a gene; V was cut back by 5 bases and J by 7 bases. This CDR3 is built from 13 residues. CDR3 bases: TGTGCCAGCAGCAGAGACAGGGATGGGACCCAGTACTTC. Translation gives CASSRDRDGTQYF.

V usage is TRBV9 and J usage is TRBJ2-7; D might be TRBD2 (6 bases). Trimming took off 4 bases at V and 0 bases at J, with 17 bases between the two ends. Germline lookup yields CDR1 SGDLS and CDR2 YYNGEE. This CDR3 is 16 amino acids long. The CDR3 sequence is CASSPGLAPLSYEQYF. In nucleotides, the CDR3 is TGTGCCAGCAGCCCCGGGCTAGCGCCCCTCTCCTACGAGCAGTACTTC.

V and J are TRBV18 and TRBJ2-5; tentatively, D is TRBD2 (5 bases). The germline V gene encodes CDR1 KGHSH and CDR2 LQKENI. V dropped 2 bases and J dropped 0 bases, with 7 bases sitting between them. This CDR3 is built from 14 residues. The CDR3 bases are TGTGCCAGCTCACCATCCGGGAACCAAGAGACCCAGTACTTC. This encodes CASSPSGNQETQYF. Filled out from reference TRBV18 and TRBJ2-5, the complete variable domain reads NAGVMQNPRHLVRRRGQEARLRCSPMKGHSHVYWYRQLPEEGLKFMVYLQKENIIDESGMPKERFSAEFPKEGPSILRIQQVVRGDSAAYFCASSPSGNQETQYFGPGTRLLVL.